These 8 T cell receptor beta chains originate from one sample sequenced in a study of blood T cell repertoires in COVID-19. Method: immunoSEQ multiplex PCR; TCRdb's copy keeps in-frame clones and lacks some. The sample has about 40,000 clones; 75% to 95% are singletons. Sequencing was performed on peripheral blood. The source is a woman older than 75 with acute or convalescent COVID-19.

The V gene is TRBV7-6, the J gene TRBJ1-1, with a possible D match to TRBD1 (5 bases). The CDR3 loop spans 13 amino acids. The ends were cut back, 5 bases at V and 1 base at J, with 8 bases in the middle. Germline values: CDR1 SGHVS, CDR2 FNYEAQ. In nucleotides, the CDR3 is TGTGCCAGCAGCGTCAGGGAGAACACTGAAGCTTTCTTT. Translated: CASSVRENTEAFF.

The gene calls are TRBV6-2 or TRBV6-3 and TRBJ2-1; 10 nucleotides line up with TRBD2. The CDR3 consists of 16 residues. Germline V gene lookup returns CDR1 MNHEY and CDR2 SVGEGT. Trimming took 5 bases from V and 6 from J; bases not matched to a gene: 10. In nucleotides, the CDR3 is TGTGCCAGCAGTGACCCAGCGGGGGGGCTTATCAATGAGCAGTTCTTC. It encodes CASSDPAGGLINEQFF.

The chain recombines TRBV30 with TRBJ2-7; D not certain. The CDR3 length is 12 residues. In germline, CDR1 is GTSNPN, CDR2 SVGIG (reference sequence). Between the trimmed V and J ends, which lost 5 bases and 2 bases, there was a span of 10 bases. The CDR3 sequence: CAWARVAYEQYF. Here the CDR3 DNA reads TGTGCCTGGGCCCGTGTAGCCTACGAGCAGTACTTC.

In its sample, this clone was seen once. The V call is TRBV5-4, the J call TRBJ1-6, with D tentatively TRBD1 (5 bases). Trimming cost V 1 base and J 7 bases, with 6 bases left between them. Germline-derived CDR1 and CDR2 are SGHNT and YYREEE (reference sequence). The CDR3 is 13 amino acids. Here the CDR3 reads CASSLSGNSPLHF. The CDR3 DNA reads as TGTGCCAGCAGCTTGTCAGGGAATTCACCCCTCCACTTT.

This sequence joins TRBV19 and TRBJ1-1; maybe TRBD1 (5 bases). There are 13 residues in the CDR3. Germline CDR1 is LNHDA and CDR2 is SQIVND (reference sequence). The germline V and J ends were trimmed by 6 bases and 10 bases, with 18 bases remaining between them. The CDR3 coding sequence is TGTGCCAGTAGCTCGGAGTCCAGGGTGGGAGCTTTCTTT. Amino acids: CASSSESRVGAFF.

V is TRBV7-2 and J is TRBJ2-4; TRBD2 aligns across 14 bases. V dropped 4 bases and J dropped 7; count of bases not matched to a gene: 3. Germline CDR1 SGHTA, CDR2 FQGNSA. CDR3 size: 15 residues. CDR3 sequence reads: CASSSWTSGGNIQYF. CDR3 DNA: TGTGCCAGCAGCTCATGGACTAGCGGGGGGAACATTCAGTACTTC.

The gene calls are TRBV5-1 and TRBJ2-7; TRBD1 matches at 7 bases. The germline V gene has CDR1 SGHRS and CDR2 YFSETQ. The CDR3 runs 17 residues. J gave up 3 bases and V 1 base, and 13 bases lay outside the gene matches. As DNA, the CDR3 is TGCGCCAGCAGCTTGATTATCGACAGGGCGCATATCTACGAGCAGTACTTC. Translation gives CASSLIIDRAHIYEQYF.

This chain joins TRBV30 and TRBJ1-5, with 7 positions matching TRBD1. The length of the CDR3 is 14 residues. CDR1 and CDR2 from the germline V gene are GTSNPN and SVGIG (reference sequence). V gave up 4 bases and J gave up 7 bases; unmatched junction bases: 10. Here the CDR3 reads CAWKRQGDRQPQHF. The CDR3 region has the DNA TGTGCCTGGAAACGGCAGGGGGACCGACAGCCCCAGCATTTT. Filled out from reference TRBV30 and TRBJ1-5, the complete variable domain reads SQTIHQWPATLVQPVGSPLSLECTVEGTSNPNLYWYRQAAGRGLQLLFYSVGIGQISSEVPQNLSASRPQDRQFILSSKKLLLSDSGFYLCAWKRQGDRQPQHFGDGTRLSIL.